This T cell receptor (beta chain) is from a study of T-cell reconstitution after alpha-beta-depleted transplantation in children (dated by TCRdb to the mid-2010s). In the study overall: Using TCR repertoire profiling, the study quantitatively followed how T-cell immune reconstitution unfolded in children after TCRalphabeta/CD19-depleted allogeneic hematopoietic cell transplantation. Overall results and qualifications from the work: Hyperexpanded clone frequencies declined over subsequent months; after one year, T-cell counts and TCRbeta diversity were mostly attributed to newly produced T cells. Apparently early alphabetaT-cell count recovery about two months after transplant reportedly relied on only several hundred rapidly expanded clones derived from non-depleted graft cells. The high TCRbeta diversity at day 60 in some patients was ascribed to recipient T cells and intrathymic progenitors that had survived conditioning.

Receptor libraries were prepared by PCR. Instrument on record: Illumina HiSeq 2500. Molecular barcoding was employed in the preparation of TCR libraries, with unique molecular identifiers being used to normalize TCRbeta repertoire quantification. TCRdb applied fastp at Q25 and MiXCR to the public reads, then kept only in-frame beta chains. Rows matching on CDR3 protein sequence are summarized as one entry with the most common DNA and genes. Present in this sample are tens of thousands of distinct CDR3 sequences, approximately 4.4% of which were seen just once. The ten largest clones represent approximately 17% of the sample. The sample's treatment or condition, from its label and the paper: allogeneic hematopoietic cell transplantation with graft depleted of TCRalphabeta T cells and CD19 B cells. TCRalphabeta/CD19-depleted allogeneic hematopoietic cell grafts were given to the transplant recipients, all of whom were children.

There are many counts of this clonotype. Its antigen target is currently unknown. No per-base quality is available; no much larger clone lies one base away. The CDR3 contains 15 residues, cysteine and phenylalanine counted. The CDR3 DNA has 45 bases and is translated from base 1. V is clipped by 0 bases and J by 2 bases, and the sequence between their germline boundaries is 10 bases long. The germline V gene supplies CDR1 LGHNA and CDR2 YSLEER. The receptor comes from a boy younger than two who had a stem cell transplant for acute myeloid leukemia, so the T cells may come from the graft donor. The V and J segments used are TRBV4-3 and TRBJ1-1; there is no confident call for the D gene. The source material was PBMCs, mostly from graft donor cells, sampled 180 days after TCRalphabeta/CD19-depleted stem cell transplant. The CDR3 region has the sequence CASSQDQAGNTEAFF. The nucleotide sequence reads TGCGCCAGCAGCCAAGATCAAGCGGGAAACACTGAAGCTTTCTTT.